The 6 T cell receptor beta chains below come from one sample, sequenced in a study of identical twins. Using its own MiXCR run on the 5' RACE reads, TCRdb lists one record per CDR3 protein. This table holds a few hundred thousand distinct CDR3 sequences, roughly 9% found once. The material sequenced was naive T cells sorted from blood. The receptors derive from a woman aged 45-59 years in good health.

The V gene is TRBV24-1, the J gene TRBJ2-7; D unclear. CDR3 length: 12 residues. The germline V gene has CDR1 KGHDR and CDR2 SFDVKD. Trimming cost V 4 bases and J 7 bases, with 10 bases left between them. CDR3 nucleotide sequence: TGTGCCACCAGTGACCCGCGTGGGGAGCAGTACTTC. Amino acids: CATSDPRGEQYF.

This clonotype was seen a handful of times. V usage is TRBV20-1 and J usage is TRBJ2-5; D may be TRBD2 (5 bases). CDR3 size: 14 residues. CDR1 DFQATT and CDR2 SNEGSKA come from the germline V gene (reference sequence). Trimming took 5 bases from V and 0 from J, leaving 13 bases between them. Here the CDR3 DNA reads TGCAGTGCTCGATGGACTGAGTACCAAGAGACCCAGTACTTC. It translates to CSARWTEYQETQYF.

This clonotype was counted only a few times. V usage is TRBV7-9 and J usage is TRBJ2-2; D gene ambiguous. The CDR3 totals 13 residues. CDR1 is SEHNR, CDR2 FQNEAQ, per germline (reference sequence). Trimming removed 3 bases from V and 5 bases from J, with 7 bases in between. CDR3 nucleotides: TGTGCCAGCAGCTTCCTCTGGACCGGGGAGCTGTTTTTT. This translates into CASSFLWTGELFF. The full variable domain, its missing parts supplied by reference TRBV7-9 and TRBJ2-2, is DTGVSQNPRHKITKRGQNVTFRCDPISEHNRLYWYRQTLGQGPEFLTYFQNEAQLEKSRLLSDRFSAERPKGSFSTLEIQRTEQGDSAMYLCASSFLWTGELFFGEGSRLTVL.

This clonotype was counted a few times. The chain couples TRBV27 to TRBJ2-4, with D perhaps matching TRBD1 (6 bases). Looked up from germline, CDR1 is MNHEY and CDR2 is SMNVEV (reference sequence). The CDR3 spans 16 residues. The V end was cut by 8 bases, the J end by 1 base, with 18 bases between. The CDR3 DNA sequence: TGTGCCAGCGGACAGAGCCCGCCTTGGGCCAAAAACATTCAGTACTTC. Translation: CASGQSPPWAKNIQYF.

V and J are TRBV11-2 and TRBJ2-7; no clear D gene. This CDR3 is 13 amino acids long. V lost 7 bases to trimming and J lost 1 base, with 11 bases between them. Per the germline V gene, CDR1 is SGHAT and CDR2 is FQNNGV. CDR3 in DNA: TGTGCCAGCACCTCGGCGACGTCCTACGAGCAGTACGTC. Translating it yields CASTSATSYEQYV.

This clonotype was counted between two and nine times. The V and J genes are TRBV20-1 and TRBJ2-4; TRBD2 agrees at 8 bases. This CDR3 has 14 residues. CDR1 is DFQATT, CDR2 SNEGSKA, per germline (reference sequence). With V trimmed by 3 bases and J by 0 bases, 1 base remained unmatched. CDR3 in amino acids: CSARREVAKNIQYF. The DNA for the CDR3 is TGCAGTGCTAGGCGGGAGGTAGCCAAAAACATTCAGTACTTC.